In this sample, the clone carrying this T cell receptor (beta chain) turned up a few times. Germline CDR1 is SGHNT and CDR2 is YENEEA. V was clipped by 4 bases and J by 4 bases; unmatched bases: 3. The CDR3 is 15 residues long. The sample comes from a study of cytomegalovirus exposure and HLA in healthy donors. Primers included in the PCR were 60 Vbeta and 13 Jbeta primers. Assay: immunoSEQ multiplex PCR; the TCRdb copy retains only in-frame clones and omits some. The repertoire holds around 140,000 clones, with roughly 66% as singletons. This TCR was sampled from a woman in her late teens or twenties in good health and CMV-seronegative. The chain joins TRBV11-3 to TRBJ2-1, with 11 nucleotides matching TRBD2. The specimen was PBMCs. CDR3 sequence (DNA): TGTGCCAGCAGCTCTACTAGCGGGAGTTACAATGAGCAGTTCTTC. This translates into CASSSTSGSYNEQFF.